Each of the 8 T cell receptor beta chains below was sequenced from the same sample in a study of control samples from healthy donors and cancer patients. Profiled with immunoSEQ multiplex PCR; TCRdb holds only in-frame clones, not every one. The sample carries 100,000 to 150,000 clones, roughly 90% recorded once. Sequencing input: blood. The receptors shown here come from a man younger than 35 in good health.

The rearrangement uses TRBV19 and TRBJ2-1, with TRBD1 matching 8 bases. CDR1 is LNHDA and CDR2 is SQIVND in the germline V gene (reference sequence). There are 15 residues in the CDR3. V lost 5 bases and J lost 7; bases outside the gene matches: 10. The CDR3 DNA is TGTGCCAGTAGTCTCTCCGGGACAGGCCTAAATGAGCAGTTCTTC. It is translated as CASSLSGTGLNEQFF.

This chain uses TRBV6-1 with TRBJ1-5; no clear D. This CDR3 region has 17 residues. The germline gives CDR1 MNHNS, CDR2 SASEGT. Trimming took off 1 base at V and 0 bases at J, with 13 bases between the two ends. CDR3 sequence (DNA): TGTGCCAGCAGTGAAGGAGGATATACGGGTAGCAATCAGCCCCAGCATTTT. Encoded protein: CASSEGGYTGSNQPQHF.

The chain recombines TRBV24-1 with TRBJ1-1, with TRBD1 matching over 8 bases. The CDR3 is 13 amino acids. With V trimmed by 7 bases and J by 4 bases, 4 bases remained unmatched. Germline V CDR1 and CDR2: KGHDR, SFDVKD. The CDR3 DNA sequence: TGTGCCACCAGGTTACAGGGGGGCACTGAAGCTTTCTTT. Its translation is CATRLQGGTEAFF.

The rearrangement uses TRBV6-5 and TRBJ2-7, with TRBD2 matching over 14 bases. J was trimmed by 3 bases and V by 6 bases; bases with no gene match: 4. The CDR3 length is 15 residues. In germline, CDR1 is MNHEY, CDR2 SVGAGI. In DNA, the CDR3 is TGTGCCAGCAGCCGGGGACTAGCGGGGGACTACGAGCAGTACTTC. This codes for CASSRGLAGDYEQYF.

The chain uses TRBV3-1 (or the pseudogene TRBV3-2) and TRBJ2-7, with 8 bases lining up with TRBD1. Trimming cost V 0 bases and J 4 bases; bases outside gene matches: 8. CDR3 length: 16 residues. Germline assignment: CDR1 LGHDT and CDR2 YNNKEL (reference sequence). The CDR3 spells CASSQEVQGAAYEQYV. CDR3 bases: TGTGCCAGCAGCCAAGAAGTTCAGGGGGCGGCGTACGAGCAGTACGTC.

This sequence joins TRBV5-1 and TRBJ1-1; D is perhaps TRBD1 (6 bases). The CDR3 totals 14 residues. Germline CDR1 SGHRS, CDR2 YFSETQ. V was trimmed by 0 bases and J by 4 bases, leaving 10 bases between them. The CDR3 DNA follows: TGCGCCAGCAGCTTGGGTGGGGGCGGCACTGAAGCTTTCTTT. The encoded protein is CASSLGGGGTEAFF. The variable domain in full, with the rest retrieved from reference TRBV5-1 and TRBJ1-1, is KAGVTQTPRYLIKTRGQQVTLSCSPISGHRSVSWYQQTPGQGLQFLFEYFSETQRNKGNFPGRFSGRQFSNSRSEMNVSTLELGDSALYLCASSLGGGGTEAFFGQGTRLTVV.

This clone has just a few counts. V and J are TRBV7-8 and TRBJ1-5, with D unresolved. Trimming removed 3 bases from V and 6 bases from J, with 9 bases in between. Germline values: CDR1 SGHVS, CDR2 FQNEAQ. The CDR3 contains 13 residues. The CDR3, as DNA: TGTGCCAGCAGCTTGCTGGCCCCTCAGCCCCAGCATTTT. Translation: CASSLLAPQPQHF.

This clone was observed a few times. The CDR3 DNA follows: TGTGCCACCGGGACAGGGCGCACAAATCAGCCCCAGCATTTT. Its translation is CATGTGRTNQPQHF. J is TRBJ1-5 and V is TRBV19; 9 positions match TRBD1. V was clipped by 10 bases and J by 4 bases; unmatched bases: 8. Germline V CDR1 and CDR2: LNHDA, SQIVND (reference sequence). The CDR3 contains 14 residues.